This entry concerns a single T cell receptor beta chain. This record comes from a study of blood T cell repertoires in COVID-19. About the study: Samples taken during acute and convalescent COVID-19 were collected in the United States, Italy and Spain. T cells, B-cell-depleted T cells, or PBMCs supplied cDNA or gDNA.

Profiling relied on immunoSEQ multiplex PCR, and the TCRdb table lists in-frame clones only, not all of them. The data show approximately 240,000 clones, approximately 90% seen once. Participants' own reports of clinical history determined their cohort assignment. Sequences were obtained from PBMCs or T cells enriched from blood (not recorded which). The receptor's source is a woman between 18 and 29 years old in a cohort exposed to, infected with or recovered from COVID-19 (not recorded which).

CDR3 DNA sequence: TGCAGCGTTTGGGCAGGGGGCGCCGGTGGCTACACCTTC. Translated: CSVWAGGAGGYTF. The genes are TRBV29-1 and TRBJ1-2; TRBD1 agrees at 8 bases. Germline V gene lookup returns CDR1 SQVTM and CDR2 ANQGSEA. V shed 5 bases and J 7 bases; nucleotides not matched to a gene: 9. The CDR3 has 13 amino acids.